These 15 T cell receptor beta chains were all obtained from the same sample, sequenced in a study of shared clonotypes between healthy human individuals. Measured with immunoSEQ multiplex PCR; TCRdb has only the in-frame clones, and not every one. The table records fewer than 400,000 clones, approximately 79% of them present only once. Sequencing input: memory CD4+ T cells sorted from blood. Indicated subset: CD45RA-negative fraction. The receptors originated from a man aged 25-45 years in good health.

This chain joins TRBV2 and TRBJ2-2; D gene uncertain. V lost 4 bases, J lost 6 bases, and 9 bases lay in between. The CDR3 totals 13 residues. Per germline, CDR1 SNHLY and CDR2 FYNNEI. CDR3 protein: CASSVVASGELFF. The DNA for the CDR3 is TGTGCCAGCAGTGTGGTGGCTTCCGGGGAGCTGTTTTTT. The full variable domain, its missing parts supplied by reference TRBV2 and TRBJ2-2, is EPEVTQTPSHQVTQMGQEVILRCVPISNHLYFYWYRQILGQKVEFLVSFYNNEISEKSEIFDDQFSVERPDGSNFTLKIRSTKLEDSAMYFCASSVVASGELFFGEGSRLTVL.

Details on this clone: Other DNA sequences in this sample translate to the same CDR3. The chain employs TRBV19 and TRBJ2-2, with D perhaps matching TRBD1 or TRBD2 (5 bases each). The CDR3 runs to 14 residues. From germline, CDR1 is LNHDA and CDR2 SQIVND (reference sequence). V dropped 3 bases and J dropped 6 bases, with 11 bases sitting between them. The CDR3 protein is CASSMPGRAGELFF. CDR3 sequence (DNA): TGTGCCAGTAGTATGCCAGGGCGGGCCGGGGAGCTGTTTTTT.

The chain has TRBV7-2 and TRBJ2-5; the match to TRBD1 covers 11 bases. CDR1 is SGHTA, CDR2 FQGNSA, per germline. Trimming cost V 4 bases and J 3 bases; bases outside gene matches: 4. The CDR3 length is 15 residues. This CDR3 is CASSYWTGGEETQYF. The CDR3 DNA reads as TGTGCCAGCAGCTATTGGACAGGGGGCGAAGAGACCCAGTACTTC.

The chain links TRBV28 to TRBJ2-7; TRBD2 agrees at 10 bases. In germline, CDR1 is MDHEN, CDR2 SYDVKM. The CDR3 spans 15 residues. With V trimmed by 5 bases and J by 4 bases, 8 bases remained unmatched. The CDR3: CASSDSGRLDYEQYF. CDR3 DNA sequence: TGTGCCAGCAGTGATAGCGGGAGGCTCGATTACGAGCAGTACTTC.

The chain recombines TRBV5-6 with TRBJ2-5; TRBD1 matches at 9 bases. This CDR3 has 14 amino acids. CDR1 and CDR2 (germline): SGHDT, YYEEEE. Trimming took 0 bases from V and 6 from J; bases not matched to a gene: 3. CDR3 region: CASSLDGTGKTQYF. CDR3 nucleotide sequence: TGTGCCAGCAGCTTGGACGGGACAGGGAAGACCCAGTACTTC.

The chain employs TRBV13 and TRBJ2-7; D is uncertain. The germline gives CDR1 PRHDT, CDR2 FYEKMQ (reference sequence). Trimming removed 6 bases from V and 3 bases from J, with 15 bases in between. This CDR3 comprises 14 residues. DNA for the CDR3: TGTGCCAGCAGGGCTCCGGACCCCGACTACGAGCAGTACTTC. Amino acid sequence: CASRAPDPDYEQYF.

The DNA of the CDR3 is TGTGCCAGCAGCTTGTCGGCAGGGCAAGAGACCCAGTACTTC. Its translation: CASSLSAGQETQYF. This chain uses TRBV5-6 with TRBJ2-5, with a tentative D call TRBD1 (5 bases). Germline V gene sequence: CDR1 SGHDT, CDR2 YYEEEE. The CDR3 is made up of 14 amino acids. V was clipped by 1 base and J by 2 bases, with 9 bases between them.

V usage is TRBV19 and J usage is TRBJ2-1; D remains ambiguous. This CDR3 contains 11 residues. Per germline, CDR1 LNHDA and CDR2 SQIVND (reference sequence). Trimming stripped 7 bases from V and 10 bases from J, with 11 bases between. The CDR3 loop reads CASTGRNEQFF. CDR3 bases: TGTGCCAGTACCGGACGAAACGAGCAGTTCTTC.

V and J are TRBV30 and TRBJ2-7; D uncertain. CDR3 length equals 13 residues. Germline V gene data show CDR1 as GTSNPN and CDR2 as SVGIG (reference sequence). The ends were cut back, 1 base at V and 6 bases at J, with 13 bases in the middle. The CDR3 sequence is CAWSAALQAEQYF. CDR3 bases: TGTGCCTGGAGTGCCGCATTGCAGGCCGAGCAGTACTTC.

The table lists this clone with a few counts. V is TRBV5-4 and J is TRBJ2-2, with 8 bases matching TRBD2. Germline-derived CDR1 and CDR2 are SGHNT and YYREEE (reference sequence). V lost 1 base to trimming and J lost 5 bases; unmatched junction nucleotides: 4. The CDR3 spans 15 residues. The CDR3 coding sequence is TGTGCCAGCAGCTTGTTTTCTAGCGGGACCGGGGAGCTGTTTTTT. Translating it yields CASSLFSSGTGELFF.

This clone was seen a single time. This chain connects TRBV19 to TRBJ2-3; 7 bases line up with TRBD1. Germline V lookup: CDR1 LNHDA, CDR2 SQIVND (reference sequence). This CDR3 has 16 amino acids. The ends lost 6 bases at V and 8 bases at J; junction bases unmatched: 17. CDR3 nucleotides: TGTGCCAGTAGCCGACAGGGAAATGGTGGGTCCGGTACGCAGTATTTT. The encoded protein is CASSRQGNGGSGTQYF.

This chain connects TRBV7-6 to TRBJ2-7; the match to TRBD2 covers 8 bases. Germline assignment: CDR1 SGHVS and CDR2 FNYEAQ. V trimming: 0 bases; J trimming: 5 bases; junction bases outside the gene matches: 9. There are 16 residues in the CDR3. Here the CDR3 reads CASSLALSGSTHEQYF. CDR3 DNA sequence: TGTGCCAGCAGCTTAGCGTTAAGCGGGAGTACCCACGAGCAGTACTTC.

The chain links TRBV28 to TRBJ2-2; 7 nucleotides match TRBD1. The ends lost 4 bases at V and 1 base at J; junction bases unmatched: 3. The CDR3 is made up of 15 amino acids. Germline V gene lookup returns CDR1 MDHEN and CDR2 SYDVKM. In DNA form, the CDR3 reads TGTGCCAGCAGTTCCCGGGACAGGAACACCGGGGAGCTGTTTTTT. Amino acid sequence: CASSSRDRNTGELFF.

The J gene is TRBJ2-7, the V gene TRBV13; 9 positions agree with TRBD1. Trimming took 5 bases from V and 2 from J; bases not matched to a gene: 4. The CDR3 has 14 residues. The germline V gene encodes CDR1 PRHDT and CDR2 FYEKMQ (reference sequence). CDR3 sequence: CASSDRGATYEQYF. Written as DNA, the CDR3 is TGTGCCAGCAGCGACAGGGGGGCCACCTACGAGCAGTACTTC.

The chain joins TRBV19 to TRBJ2-4, with a weak D call TRBD2 (7 bases). CDR3 length: 18 amino acids. With 2 bases removed from V and 0 bases from J, the gap between germline ends came to 17 bases. Germline V gene lookup returns CDR1 LNHDA and CDR2 SQIVND (reference sequence). CDR3 sequence: CASSISYGGGLAKNIQYF. CDR3 nucleotides: TGTGCCAGTAGTATATCCTACGGCGGGGGCTTAGCCAAAAACATTCAGTACTTC. The variable domain in full, with the rest retrieved from reference TRBV19 and TRBJ2-4, is DGGITQSPKYLFRKEGQNVTLSCEQNLNHDAMYWYRQDPGQGLRLIYYSQIVNDFQKGDIAEGYSVSREKKESFPLTVTSAQKNPTAFYLCASSISYGGGLAKNIQYFGAGTRLSVL.